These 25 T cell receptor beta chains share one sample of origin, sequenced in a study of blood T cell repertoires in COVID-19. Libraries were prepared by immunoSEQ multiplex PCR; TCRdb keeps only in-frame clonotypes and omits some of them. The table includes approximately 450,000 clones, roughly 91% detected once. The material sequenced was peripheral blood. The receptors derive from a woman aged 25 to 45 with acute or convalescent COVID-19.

Written as DNA, the CDR3 is TGCGCCAGCAGCCCGAGGACAGGACCAGACTCTGGAAACACCATATATTTT. Its protein product is CASSPRTGPDSGNTIYF. The chain links TRBV5-1 to TRBJ1-3; TRBD1 agrees at 7 bases. This CDR3 region has 17 residues. The germline V gene encodes CDR1 SGHRS and CDR2 YFSETQ. Trimming at V came to 4 bases and at J to 0 bases, leaving 10 bases not matched to a gene.

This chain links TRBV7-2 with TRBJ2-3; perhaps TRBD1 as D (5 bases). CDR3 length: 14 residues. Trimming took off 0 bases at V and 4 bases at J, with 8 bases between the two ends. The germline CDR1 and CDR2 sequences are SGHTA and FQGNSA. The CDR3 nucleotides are TGTGCCAGCAGCTTAGCGGGGCGAGCAGATACGCAGTATTTT. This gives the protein CASSLAGRADTQYF.

CDR3 nucleotides: TGTGCCAGCAGCTTGGCGGGGGGCCTACAAGAGACCCAGTACTTC. It encodes CASSLAGGLQETQYF. V usage is TRBV5-5 and J usage is TRBJ2-5, with D tentatively TRBD2 (7 bases). The CDR3 spans 15 residues. V lost 0 bases and J lost 2, with 11 bases in between. From germline, CDR1 is SGHKS and CDR2 YYEKEE (reference sequence).

The CDR3 nucleotides are TGTGCCAGCAGCGCCCAACAGGGCTTCGGGCGCACAGATACGCAGTATTTT. Its translation: CASSAQQGFGRTDTQYF. The J gene is TRBJ2-3, the V gene TRBV9; tentative D call: TRBD1 (6 bases). Germline V gives CDR1 SGDLS, CDR2 YYNGEE. The V end was cut by 3 bases, the J end by 1 base, with 18 bases between. CDR3 length: 17 amino acids.

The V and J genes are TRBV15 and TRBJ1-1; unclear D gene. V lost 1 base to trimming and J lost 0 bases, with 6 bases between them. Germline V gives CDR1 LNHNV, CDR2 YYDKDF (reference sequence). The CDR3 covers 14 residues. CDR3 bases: TGTGCCACCAGCAGAGGGGCAATGAACACTGAAGCTTTCTTT. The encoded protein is CATSRGAMNTEAFF.

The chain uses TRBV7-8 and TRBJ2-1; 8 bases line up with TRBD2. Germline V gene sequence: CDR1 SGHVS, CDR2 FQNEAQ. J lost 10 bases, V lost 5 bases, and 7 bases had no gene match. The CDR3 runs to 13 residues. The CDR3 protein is CASSPGLAPEQFF. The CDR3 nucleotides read TGTGCCAGCAGCCCCGGACTAGCCCCAGAGCAGTTCTTC.

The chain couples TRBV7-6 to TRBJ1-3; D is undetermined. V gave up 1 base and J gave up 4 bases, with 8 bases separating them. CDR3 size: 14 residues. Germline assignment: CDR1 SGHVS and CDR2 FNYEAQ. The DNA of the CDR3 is TGTGCCAGCAGCTTAGAGGTACAGGGAAACACCATATATTTT. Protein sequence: CASSLEVQGNTIYF.

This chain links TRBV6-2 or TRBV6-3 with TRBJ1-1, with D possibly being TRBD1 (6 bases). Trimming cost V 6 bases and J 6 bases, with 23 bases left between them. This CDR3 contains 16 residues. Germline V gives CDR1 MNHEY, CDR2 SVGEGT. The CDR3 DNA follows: TGTGCCAGCAGCCCCCATCAGGGGTTAACCCAGGCTGAAGCTTTCTTT. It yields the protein CASSPHQGLTQAEAFF.

CDR3 amino acids: CASSERRVSGNTIYF. The CDR3 region has the DNA TGTGCCAGCAGTGAACGCAGGGTTAGTGGAAACACCATATATTTT. This rearrangement joins TRBV25-1 to TRBJ1-3; possibly TRBD1 for D (5 bases). Looked up from germline, CDR1 is MGHDK and CDR2 is SYGVNS. CDR3 length: 15 residues. Trimming pared 2 bases from V and 3 bases from J, leaving 11 bases between.

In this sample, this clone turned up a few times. The CDR3 DNA is TGTGCCAGCAGCTTACCGGGGTACGAGCAGTACTTC. Its protein is CASSLPGYEQYF. The chain is built from TRBV7-8 and TRBJ2-7; maybe TRBD2 (5 bases). The CDR3 covers 12 residues. Looked up from germline, CDR1 is SGHVS and CDR2 is FQNEAQ. V dropped 2 bases and J dropped 4 bases, with 6 bases sitting between them.

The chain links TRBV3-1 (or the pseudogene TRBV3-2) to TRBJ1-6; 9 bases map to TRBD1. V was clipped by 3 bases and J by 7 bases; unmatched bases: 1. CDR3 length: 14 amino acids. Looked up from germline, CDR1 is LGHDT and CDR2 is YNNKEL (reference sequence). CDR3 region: CASSQGTGNSPLHF. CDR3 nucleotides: TGTGCCAGCAGCCAGGGGACAGGGAATTCACCCCTCCACTTT.

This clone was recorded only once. The CDR3: CASSFRGVTLYEQYF. The CDR3 DNA follows: TGTGCCAGCAGCTTTCGGGGAGTTACCCTTTACGAGCAGTACTTC. The chain uses TRBV13 and TRBJ2-7; the D gene is possibly TRBD2 (5 bases). The CDR3 has 15 amino acids. V was clipped by 3 bases and J by 4 bases, with 16 bases between them. Per the germline V gene, CDR1 is PRHDT and CDR2 is FYEKMQ (reference sequence).

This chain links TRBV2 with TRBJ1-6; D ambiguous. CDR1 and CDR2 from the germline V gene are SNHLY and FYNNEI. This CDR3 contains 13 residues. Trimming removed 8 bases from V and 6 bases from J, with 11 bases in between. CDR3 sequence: CASSGGINSPLHF. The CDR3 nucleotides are TGTGCCAGCTCCGGCGGGATTAATTCACCCCTCCACTTT.

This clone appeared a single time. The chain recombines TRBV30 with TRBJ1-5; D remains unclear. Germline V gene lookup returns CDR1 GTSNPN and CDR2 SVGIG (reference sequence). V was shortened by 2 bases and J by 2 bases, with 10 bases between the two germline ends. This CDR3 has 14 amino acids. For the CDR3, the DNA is TGTGCCTGGAGTAGGAGTATAGGCAATCAGCCCCAGCATTTT. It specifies CAWSRSIGNQPQHF. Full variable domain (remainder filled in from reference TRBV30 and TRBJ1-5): SQTIHQWPATLVQPVGSPLSLECTVEGTSNPNLYWYRQAAGRGLQLLFYSVGIGQISSEVPQNLSASRPQDRQFILSSKKLLLSDSGFYLCAWSRSIGNQPQHFGDGTRLSIL.

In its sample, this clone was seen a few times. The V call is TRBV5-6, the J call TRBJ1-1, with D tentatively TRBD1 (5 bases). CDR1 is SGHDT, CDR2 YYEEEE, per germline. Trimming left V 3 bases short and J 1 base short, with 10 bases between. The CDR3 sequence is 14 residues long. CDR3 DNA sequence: TGTGCCAGCAGCTCACCCAGGGCGAACACTGAAGCTTTCTTT. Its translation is CASSSPRANTEAFF.

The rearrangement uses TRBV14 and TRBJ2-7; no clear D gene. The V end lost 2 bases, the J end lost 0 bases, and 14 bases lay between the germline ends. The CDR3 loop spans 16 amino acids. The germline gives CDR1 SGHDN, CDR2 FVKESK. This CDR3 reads CASSQLGPQSSYEQYF. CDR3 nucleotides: TGTGCCAGCAGCCAATTGGGCCCCCAGAGCTCCTACGAGCAGTACTTC.

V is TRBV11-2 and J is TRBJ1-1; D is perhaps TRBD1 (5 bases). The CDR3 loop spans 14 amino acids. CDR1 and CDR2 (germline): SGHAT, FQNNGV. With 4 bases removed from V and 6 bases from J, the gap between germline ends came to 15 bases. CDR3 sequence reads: CASSSSPGNAEAFF. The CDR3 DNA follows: TGTGCCAGCAGCTCAAGCCCAGGGAATGCTGAAGCTTTCTTT.

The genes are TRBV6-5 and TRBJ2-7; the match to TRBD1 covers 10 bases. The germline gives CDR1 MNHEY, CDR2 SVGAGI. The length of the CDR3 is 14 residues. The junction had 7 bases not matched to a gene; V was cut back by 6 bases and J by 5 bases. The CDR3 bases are TGTGCCAGCAGCCCCTGGGACAGGGGCCACGAGCAGTACTTC. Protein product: CASSPWDRGHEQYF.

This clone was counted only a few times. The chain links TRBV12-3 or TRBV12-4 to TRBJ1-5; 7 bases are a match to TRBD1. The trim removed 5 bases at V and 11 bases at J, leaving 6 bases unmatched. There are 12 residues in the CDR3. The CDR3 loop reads CASSGPQGAQHF. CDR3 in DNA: TGTGCCAGCAGTGGACCCCAGGGGGCCCAGCATTTT.

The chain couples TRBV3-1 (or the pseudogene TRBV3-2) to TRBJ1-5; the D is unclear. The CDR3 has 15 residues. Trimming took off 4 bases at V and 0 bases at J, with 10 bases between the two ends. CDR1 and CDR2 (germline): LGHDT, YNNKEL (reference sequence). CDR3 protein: CASSLSGYSNQPQHF. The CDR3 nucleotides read TGTGCCAGCAGCCTCTCGGGTTATAGCAATCAGCCCCAGCATTTT.

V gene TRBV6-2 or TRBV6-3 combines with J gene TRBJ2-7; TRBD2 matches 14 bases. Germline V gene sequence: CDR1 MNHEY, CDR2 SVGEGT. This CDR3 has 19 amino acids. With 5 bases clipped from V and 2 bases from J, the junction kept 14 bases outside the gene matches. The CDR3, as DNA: TGTGCCAGCAGTACTAGGCCGGGACTAGCGGGGGCGGAGACCTACGAGCAGTACTTC. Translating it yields CASSTRPGLAGAETYEQYF.

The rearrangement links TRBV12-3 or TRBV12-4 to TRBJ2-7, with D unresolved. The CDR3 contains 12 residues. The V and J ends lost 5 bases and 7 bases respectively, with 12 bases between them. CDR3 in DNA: TGTGCCAGCAGTCTAGTCCCCAGGGAGCAGTACTTC. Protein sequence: CASSLVPREQYF.

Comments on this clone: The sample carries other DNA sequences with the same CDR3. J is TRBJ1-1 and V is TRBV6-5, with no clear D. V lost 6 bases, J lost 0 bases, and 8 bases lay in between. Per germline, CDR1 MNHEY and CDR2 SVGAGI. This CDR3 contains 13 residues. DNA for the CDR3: TGTGCCAGCAGCCGTCAGGTGAACACTGAAGCTTTCTTT. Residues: CASSRQVNTEAFF.

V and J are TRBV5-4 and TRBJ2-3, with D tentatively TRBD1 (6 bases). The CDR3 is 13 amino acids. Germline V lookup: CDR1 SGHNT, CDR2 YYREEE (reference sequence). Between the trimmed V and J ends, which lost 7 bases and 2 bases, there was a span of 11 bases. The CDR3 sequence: CASVGDNTDTQYF. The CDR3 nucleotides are TGTGCCAGCGTAGGGGACAACACAGATACGCAGTATTTT.

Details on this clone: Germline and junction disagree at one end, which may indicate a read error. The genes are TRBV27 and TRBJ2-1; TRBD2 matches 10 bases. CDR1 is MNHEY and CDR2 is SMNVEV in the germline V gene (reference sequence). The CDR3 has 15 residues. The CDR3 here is CASSTLAGAYDEQFF. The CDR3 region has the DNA TGTGCCAGCAGTACCCTAGCGGGGGCCTACGATGAGCAGTTCTTC.